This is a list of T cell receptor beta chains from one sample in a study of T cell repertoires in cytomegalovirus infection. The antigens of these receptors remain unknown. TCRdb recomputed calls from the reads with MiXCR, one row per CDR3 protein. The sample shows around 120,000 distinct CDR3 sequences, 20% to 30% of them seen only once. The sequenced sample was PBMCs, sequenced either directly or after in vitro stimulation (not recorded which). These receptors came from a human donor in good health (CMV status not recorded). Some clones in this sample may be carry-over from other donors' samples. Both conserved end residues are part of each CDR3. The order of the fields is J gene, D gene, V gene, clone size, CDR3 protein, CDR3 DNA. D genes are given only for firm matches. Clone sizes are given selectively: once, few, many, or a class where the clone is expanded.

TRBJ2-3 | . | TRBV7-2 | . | CASSSRTTRSADTQYF | TGTGCCAGCAGCTCGAGAACGACTAGGTCGGCAGATACGCAGTATTTT
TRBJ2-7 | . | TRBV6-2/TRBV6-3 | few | CASSYIHGTSFDEQYF | TGTGCCAGCAGTTACATCCACGGGACCTCGTTTGACGAGCAGTACTTC
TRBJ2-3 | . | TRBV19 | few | CASTVAGSTDTQYF | TGTGCCAGTACCGTGGCAGGGAGCACAGATACGCAGTATTTT
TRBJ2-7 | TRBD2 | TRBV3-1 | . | CASSQVPPGLASYEQYF | TGTGCCAGCAGCCAAGTCCCCCCGGGACTAGCTTCCTACGAGCAGTACTTC
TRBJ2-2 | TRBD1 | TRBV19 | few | CASSITGATGELFF | TGTGCCAGTAGTATAACAGGGGCGACCGGGGAGCTGTTTTTT
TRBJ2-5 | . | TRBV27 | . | CASSFSEVETQYF | TGTGCCAGCAGTTTCTCGGAGGTGGAGACCCAGTACTTC
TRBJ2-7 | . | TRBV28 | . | CASSLSRGSYEQYF | TGTGCCAGCAGTCTCTCGAGGGGCTCCTACGAGCAGTACTTC
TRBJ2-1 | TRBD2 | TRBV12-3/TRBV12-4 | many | CASATSGSPNEQFF | TGTGCCAGCGCTACTAGCGGGAGTCCGAATGAGCAGTTCTTC
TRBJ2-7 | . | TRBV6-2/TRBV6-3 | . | CASTRWGPVYEQYF | TGTGCCAGCACCAGATGGGGACCGGTATACGAGCAGTACTTC
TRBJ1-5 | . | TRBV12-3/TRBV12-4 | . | CASSRSMSDLSNQPQHF | TGTGCCAGCAGCCGATCAATGTCGGACCTGAGCAATCAGCCCCAGCATTTT
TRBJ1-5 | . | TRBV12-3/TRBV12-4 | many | CASSLVGSSNQPQHF | TGTGCCAGCAGTTTAGTAGGGTCAAGCAATCAGCCCCAGCATTTT
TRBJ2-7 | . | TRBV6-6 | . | CASSYSIWGQGDYEQYF | TGTGCCAGCAGTTACTCGATTTGGGGGCAAGGGGACTACGAGCAGTACTTC
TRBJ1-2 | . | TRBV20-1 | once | CSGQTDANYGYTF | TGCAGTGGTCAGACGGACGCTAACTATGGCTACACCTTC
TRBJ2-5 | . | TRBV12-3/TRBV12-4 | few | CASSSINMWGSLSETQYF | TGTGCCAGCAGTTCGATCAACATGTGGGGGAGTTTATCGGAGACCCAGTACTTC
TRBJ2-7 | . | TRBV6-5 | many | CASSYSVDGSYEQYF | TGTGCCAGCAGTTACTCGGTTGACGGGTCCTACGAGCAGTACTTC
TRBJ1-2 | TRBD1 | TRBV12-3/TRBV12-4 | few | CASSSDRAWGYTF | TGTGCCAGCAGTTCCGACAGGGCCTGGGGCTACACCTTC
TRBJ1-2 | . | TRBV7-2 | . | CASSLAVGDYGYTF | TGTGCCAGCAGCTTGGCAGTCGGAGACTATGGCTACACCTTC
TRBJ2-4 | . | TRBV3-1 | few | CASSQDTFQNIQYF | TGTGCCAGCAGCCAAGATACCTTCCAAAACATTCAGTACTTC
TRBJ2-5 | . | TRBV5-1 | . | CASSLSRWGAGETQYF | TGCGCCAGCAGCTTGTCCCGTTGGGGCGCGGGAGAGACCCAGTACTTC
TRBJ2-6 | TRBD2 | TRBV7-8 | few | CASSPRAGGSSGANVLTF | TGTGCCAGCTCCCCAAGGGCGGGAGGGAGCTCTGGGGCCAACGTCCTGACTTTC
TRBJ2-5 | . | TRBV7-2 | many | CASSEQETQYF | TGTGCCAGCAGCGAACAAGAGACCCAGTACTTC
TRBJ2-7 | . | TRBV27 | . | CASSLARQVPTYEQYF | TGTGCCAGCAGTTTGGCTCGACAGGTCCCCACCTACGAGCAGTACTTC
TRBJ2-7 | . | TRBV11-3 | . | CASSLDQGEQYF | TGTGCCAGCAGCTTAGACCAGGGCGAGCAGTACTTC
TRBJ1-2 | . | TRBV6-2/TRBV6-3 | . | CASSYSPGRDGYTF | TGTGCCAGCAGTTACTCGCCAGGGAGGGATGGCTACACCTTC
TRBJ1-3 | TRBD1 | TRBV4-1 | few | CASSHPGQGAPGNTIYF | TGCGCCAGCAGCCACCCAGGACAGGGCGCACCTGGAAACACCATATATTTT
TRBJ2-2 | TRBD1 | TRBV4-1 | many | CASRPTGGTGELFF | TGCGCCAGCAGACCCACAGGGGGGACCGGGGAGCTGTTTTTT
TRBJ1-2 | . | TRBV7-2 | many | CASIQGPADYGYTF | TGTGCCAGCATCCAGGGCCCGGCGGACTATGGCTACACCTTC
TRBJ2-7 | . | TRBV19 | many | CASSISLGSEQYF | TGTGCCAGTAGTATTTCACTAGGGAGCGAGCAGTACTTC
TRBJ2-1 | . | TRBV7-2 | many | CASSFRPGPNEQFF | TGTGCCAGCAGCTTCCGGCCAGGTCCCAATGAGCAGTTCTTC
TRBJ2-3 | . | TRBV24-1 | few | CATRFSGRPTDTQYF | TGTGCCACCAGGTTTAGCGGAAGACCCACAGATACGCAGTATTTT
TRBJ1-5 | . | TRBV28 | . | CASRKVGYSNQPQHF | TGTGCCAGCAGGAAGGTCGGCTATAGCAATCAGCCCCAGCATTTT
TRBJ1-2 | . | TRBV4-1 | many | CASSQERVGGAPTYGYTF | TGCGCCAGCAGCCAAGAAAGAGTCGGGGGGGCGCCTACCTATGGCTACACCTTC
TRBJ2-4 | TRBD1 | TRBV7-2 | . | CASSLRTGLTKNIQYF | TGTGCCAGCAGCCTCCGGACAGGGTTGACCAAAAACATTCAGTACTTC
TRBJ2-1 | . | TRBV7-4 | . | CASSLGDYPSYNEQFF | TGTGCCAGCAGCTTAGGAGACTACCCCTCCTACAATGAGCAGTTCTTC
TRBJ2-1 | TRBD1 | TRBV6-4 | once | CASKLQDRGPYNEQFF | TGTGCCAGCAAGCTTCAAGACAGGGGGCCCTACAATGAGCAGTTCTTC
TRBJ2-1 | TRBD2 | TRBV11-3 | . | CASSWAGGPDYEQFF | TGTGCCAGCAGCTGGGCGGGAGGGCCTGATTATGAGCAGTTCTTC
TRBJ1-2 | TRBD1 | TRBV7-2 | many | CASSSGQGGGYTF | TGTGCCAGCAGCTCGGGACAGGGAGGTGGCTACACCTTC
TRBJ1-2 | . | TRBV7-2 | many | CASSSDPTYGYTF | TGTGCCAGCAGCTCGGACCCGACCTATGGCTACACCTTC
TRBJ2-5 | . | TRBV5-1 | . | CASSPTGTAQETQYF | TGCGCCAGCAGCCCAACCGGGACTGCTCAAGAGACCCAGTACTTC
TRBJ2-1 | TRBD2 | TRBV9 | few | CASSVEGLSYNEQFF | TGTGCCAGCAGCGTAGAGGGACTATCCTACAATGAGCAGTTCTTC
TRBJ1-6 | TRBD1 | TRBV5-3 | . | CASSLPGQGIDSPLHF | TGTGCCAGCAGCTTGCCGGGACAGGGTATCGATTCACCCCTCCACTTT